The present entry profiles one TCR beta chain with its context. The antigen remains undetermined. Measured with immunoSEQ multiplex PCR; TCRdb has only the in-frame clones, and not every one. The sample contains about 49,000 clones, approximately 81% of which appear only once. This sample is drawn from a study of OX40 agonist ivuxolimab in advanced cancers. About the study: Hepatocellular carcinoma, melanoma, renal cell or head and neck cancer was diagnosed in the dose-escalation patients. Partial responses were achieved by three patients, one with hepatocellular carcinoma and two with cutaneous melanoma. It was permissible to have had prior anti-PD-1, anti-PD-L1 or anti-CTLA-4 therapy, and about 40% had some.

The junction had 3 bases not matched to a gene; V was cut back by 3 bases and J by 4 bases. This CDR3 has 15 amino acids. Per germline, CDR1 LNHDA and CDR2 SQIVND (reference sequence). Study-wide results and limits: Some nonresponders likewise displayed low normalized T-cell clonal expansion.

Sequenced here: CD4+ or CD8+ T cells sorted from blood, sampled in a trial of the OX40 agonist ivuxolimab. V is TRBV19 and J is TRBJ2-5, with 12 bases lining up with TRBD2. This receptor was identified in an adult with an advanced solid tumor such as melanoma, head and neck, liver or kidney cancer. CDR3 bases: TGTGCCAGTAGTATTAGACTAGCGGGAGTAGAGACCCAGTACTTC. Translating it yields CASSIRLAGVETQYF.